This T cell receptor (beta chain) derives from a study of T-cell reconstitution after alpha-beta-depleted transplantation in children. This clonotype was counted once. A read error may explain this, as a much larger clone is one base away. This CDR3 has 11 residues. Trimming pared 6 bases from V and 1 base from J, leaving 3 bases between. During its preparation, the TCRbeta library received unique molecular identifiers. TCRdb re-derived calls from the PCR reads in MiXCR, one entry per CDR3 protein. The sample includes some 500,000 distinct CDR3 sequences, about 18% of them seen just once. The chain has TRBV12-3 or TRBV12-4 and TRBJ2-5; D uncertain. This specimen was PBMCs from the stem cell graft donor, taken from the stem cell graft. This clonotype was sampled from a human donor who donated a stem cell graft to a child with acute lymphoblastic leukemia. CDR3 sequence: CASRTQETQYF. CDR3 DNA: TGTGCCAGCAGAACCCAAGAGACCCAGTACTTC.